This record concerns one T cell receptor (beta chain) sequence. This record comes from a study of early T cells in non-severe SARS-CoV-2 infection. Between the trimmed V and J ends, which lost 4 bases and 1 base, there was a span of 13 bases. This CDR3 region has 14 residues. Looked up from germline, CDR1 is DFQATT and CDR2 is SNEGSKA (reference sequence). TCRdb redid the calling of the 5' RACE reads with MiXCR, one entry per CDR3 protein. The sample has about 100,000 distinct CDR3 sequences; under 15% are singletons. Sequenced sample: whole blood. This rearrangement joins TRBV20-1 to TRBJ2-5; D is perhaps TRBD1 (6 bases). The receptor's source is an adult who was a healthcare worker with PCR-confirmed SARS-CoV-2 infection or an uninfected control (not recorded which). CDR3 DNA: TGCAGTGCTATGTCCGCGACAGGCCAAGAGACCCAGTACTTC. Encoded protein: CSAMSATGQETQYF.